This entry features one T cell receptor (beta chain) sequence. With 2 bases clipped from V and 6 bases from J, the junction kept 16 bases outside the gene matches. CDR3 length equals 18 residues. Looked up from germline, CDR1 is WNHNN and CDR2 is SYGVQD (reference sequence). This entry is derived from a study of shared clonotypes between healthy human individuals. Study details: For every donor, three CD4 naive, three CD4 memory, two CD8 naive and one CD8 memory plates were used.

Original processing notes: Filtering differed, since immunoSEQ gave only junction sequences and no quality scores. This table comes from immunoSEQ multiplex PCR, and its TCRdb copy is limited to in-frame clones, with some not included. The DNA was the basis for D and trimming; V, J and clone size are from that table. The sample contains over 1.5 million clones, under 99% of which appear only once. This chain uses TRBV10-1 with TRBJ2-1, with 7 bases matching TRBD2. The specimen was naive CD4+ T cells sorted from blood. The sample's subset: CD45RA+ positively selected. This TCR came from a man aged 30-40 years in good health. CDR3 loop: CASSEPNWAGVLRNEQFF. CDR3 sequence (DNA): TGCGCCAGCAGTGAGCCAAACTGGGCGGGGGTCCTACGCAATGAGCAGTTCTTC.